The TCR beta chain under discussion was sequenced for a study of graft-versus-host responses after intestinal transplantation. Whole-study context: Transplantation in recipients was multivisceral, liver-intestinal, or isolated intestinal.

Study-level results: High graft-versus-host to host-versus-graft clonal ratios were found in allografts of patients who had graft-donor T cell macrochimerism. Detected in recipient marrow were GvH clones, some of which were first observed in ileum or blood.

A word on this clone: Its specificity is unknown.

Only in-frame clones appear in the TCRdb table, and some are missing; sequencing was by immunoSEQ multiplex PCR. The repertoire consists of about 120,000 clones, with approximately 95% occurring once and the leading ten covering 3% to 4%. Trimming cost V 5 bases and J 4 bases; bases outside gene matches: 7. Per germline, CDR1 SEHNR and CDR2 FQNEAQ (reference sequence). The CDR3 loop spans 15 amino acids. The chain links TRBV7-9 to TRBJ2-5; 10 bases match TRBD2. This clonotype was sampled from a human donor who received an intestinal transplant. The specimen comprised unstimulated CD8+ T cells sorted from spleen or lymph node cells, sampled before intestinal transplant. CDR3 region: CASSALAGDIETQYF. DNA of the CDR3: TGTGCCAGCAGCGCGCTAGCGGGAGACATAGAGACCCAGTACTTC. The whole variable domain, remainder taken from reference TRBV7-9 and TRBJ2-5, is DTGVSQNPRHKITKRGQNVTFRCDPISEHNRLYWYRQTLGQGPEFLTYFQNEAQLEKSRLLSDRFSAERPKGSFSTLEIQRTEQGDSAMYLCASSALAGDIETQYFGPGTRLLVL.